These 2 T cell receptor beta chains were sequenced from one sample in a study of cytomegalovirus exposure and HLA in healthy donors. With 60 Vbeta and 13 Jbeta primers, the PCR was carried out. Measured with immunoSEQ multiplex PCR; TCRdb has only the in-frame clones, and not every one. Of about 200,000 clones detected, around 80% appear once; the ten largest clones hold approximately 3.9%. Sequences were obtained from PBMCs. Receptors originate from a male donor in good health and CMV-seronegative.

This chain links TRBV4-1 with TRBJ2-4; D not resolved. Germline V gives CDR1 MGHRA, CDR2 YSYEKL. The length of the CDR3 is 14 residues. V lost 5 bases and J lost 2, with 10 bases in between. The chain's CDR3 is CASSALVTKNIQYF. The DNA for the CDR3 is TGCGCCAGCAGCGCCCTAGTGACCAAAAACATTCAGTACTTC.

J is TRBJ2-1 and V is TRBV9, with D perhaps matching TRBD1 (6 bases). The V gene's germline CDR1 is SGDLS and CDR2 YYNGEE. The CDR3 has 13 amino acids. V lost 7 bases and J lost 4, with 12 bases in between. CDR3: CASSGRGYNEQFF. The CDR3 nucleotides read TGTGCCAGCTCCGGCAGGGGATACAATGAGCAGTTCTTC. Full variable domain (outside the CDR3, taken from reference TRBV9 and TRBJ2-1): DSGVTQTPKHLITATGQRVTLRCSPRSGDLSVYWYQQSLDQGLQFLIQYYNGEERAKGNILERFSAQQFPDLHSELNLSSLELGDSALYFCASSGRGYNEQFFGPGTRLTVL.